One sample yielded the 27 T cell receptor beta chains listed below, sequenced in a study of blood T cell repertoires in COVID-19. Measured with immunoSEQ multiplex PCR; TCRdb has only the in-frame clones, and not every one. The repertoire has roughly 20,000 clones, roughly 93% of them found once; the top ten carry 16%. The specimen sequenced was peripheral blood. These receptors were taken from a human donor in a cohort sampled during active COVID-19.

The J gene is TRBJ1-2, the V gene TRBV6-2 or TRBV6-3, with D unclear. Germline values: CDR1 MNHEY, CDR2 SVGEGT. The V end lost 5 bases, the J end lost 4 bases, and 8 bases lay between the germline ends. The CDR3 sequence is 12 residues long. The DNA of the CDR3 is TGTGCCAGCAGTCCGTCCTTCTATGGCTACACCTTC. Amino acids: CASSPSFYGYTF.

The CDR3 region is CASSWTSRATYEGYTF. As DNA, the CDR3 is TGTGCCAGCAGTTGGACCTCCAGGGCTACCTATGAGGGCTACACCTTC. This sequence joins TRBV6-2 or TRBV6-3 and TRBJ1-2; a possible D gene is TRBD1 (5 bases). Per the germline V gene, CDR1 is MNHEY and CDR2 is SVGEGT. The CDR3 is 16 amino acids. With 4 bases removed from V and 8 bases from J, the gap between germline ends came to 23 bases.

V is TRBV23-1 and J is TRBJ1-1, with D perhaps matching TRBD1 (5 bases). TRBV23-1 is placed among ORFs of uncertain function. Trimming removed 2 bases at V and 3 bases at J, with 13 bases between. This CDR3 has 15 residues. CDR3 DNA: TGCGCCAGCAGTCAACCCTTTGAACAGGACACTGAAGCTTTCTTT. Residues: CASSQPFEQDTEAFF.

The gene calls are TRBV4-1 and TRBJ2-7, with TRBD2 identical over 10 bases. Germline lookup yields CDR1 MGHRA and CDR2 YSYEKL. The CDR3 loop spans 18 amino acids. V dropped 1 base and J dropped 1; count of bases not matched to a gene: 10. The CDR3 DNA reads TGCGCCAGCAGCCAAGGTCATGGGACTAGCGCGGATTCCTACGAGCAGTACTTC. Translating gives CASSQGHGTSADSYEQYF.

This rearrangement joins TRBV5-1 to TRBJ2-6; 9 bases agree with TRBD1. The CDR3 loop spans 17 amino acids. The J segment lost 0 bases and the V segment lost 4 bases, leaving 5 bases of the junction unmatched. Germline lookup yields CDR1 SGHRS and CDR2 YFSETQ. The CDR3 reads CASSPDRGYSGANVLTF. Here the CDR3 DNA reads TGCGCCAGCAGCCCAGACAGGGGGTACTCTGGGGCCAACGTCCTGACTTTC.

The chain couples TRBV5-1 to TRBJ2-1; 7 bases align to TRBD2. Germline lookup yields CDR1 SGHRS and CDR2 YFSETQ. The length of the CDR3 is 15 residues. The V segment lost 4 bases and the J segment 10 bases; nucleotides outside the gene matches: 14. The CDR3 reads CASSPWEGGAGEQFF. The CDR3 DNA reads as TGCGCCAGCAGCCCTTGGGAGGGCGGAGCAGGAGAGCAGTTCTTC.

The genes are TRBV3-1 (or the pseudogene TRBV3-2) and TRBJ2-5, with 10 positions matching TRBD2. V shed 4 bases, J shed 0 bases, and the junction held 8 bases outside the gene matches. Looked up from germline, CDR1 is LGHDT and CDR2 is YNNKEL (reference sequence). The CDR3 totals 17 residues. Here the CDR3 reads CASSLNPSGRDQETQYF. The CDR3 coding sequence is TGTGCCAGCAGCCTAAACCCTAGCGGGAGAGACCAAGAGACCCAGTACTTC.

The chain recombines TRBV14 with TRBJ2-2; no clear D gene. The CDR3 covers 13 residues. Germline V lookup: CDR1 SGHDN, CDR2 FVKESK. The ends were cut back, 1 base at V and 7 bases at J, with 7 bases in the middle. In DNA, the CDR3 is TGTGCCAGCAGCCAAGTCGTTCGCGGGGAGCTGTTTTTT. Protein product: CASSQVVRGELFF.

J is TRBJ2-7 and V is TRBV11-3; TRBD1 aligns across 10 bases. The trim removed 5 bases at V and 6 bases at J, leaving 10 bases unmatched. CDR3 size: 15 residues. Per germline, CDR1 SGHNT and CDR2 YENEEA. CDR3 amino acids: CASSAHRTGGTEQYF. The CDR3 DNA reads TGTGCCAGCAGCGCGCACCGGACAGGGGGGACCGAGCAGTACTTC.

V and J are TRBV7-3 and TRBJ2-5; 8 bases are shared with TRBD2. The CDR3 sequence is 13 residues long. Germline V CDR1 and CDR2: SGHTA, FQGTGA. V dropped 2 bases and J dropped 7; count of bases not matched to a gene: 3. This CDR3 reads CASSLDGGATQYF. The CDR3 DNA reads TGTGCCAGCAGCTTAGACGGGGGGGCGACCCAGTACTTC.

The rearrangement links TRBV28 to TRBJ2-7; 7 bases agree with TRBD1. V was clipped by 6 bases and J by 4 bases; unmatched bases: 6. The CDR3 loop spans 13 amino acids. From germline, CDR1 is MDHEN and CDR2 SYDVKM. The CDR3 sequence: CASSLTGIYEQYF. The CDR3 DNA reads TGTGCCAGCAGCCTGACAGGGATTTACGAGCAGTACTTC.

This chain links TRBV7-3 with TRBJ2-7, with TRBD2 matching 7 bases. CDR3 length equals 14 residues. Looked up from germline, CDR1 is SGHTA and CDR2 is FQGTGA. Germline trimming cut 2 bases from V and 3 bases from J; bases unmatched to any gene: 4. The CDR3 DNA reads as TGTGCCAGCAGCTTAGGGGGAGGGAACTACGAGCAGTACTTC. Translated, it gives CASSLGGGNYEQYF.

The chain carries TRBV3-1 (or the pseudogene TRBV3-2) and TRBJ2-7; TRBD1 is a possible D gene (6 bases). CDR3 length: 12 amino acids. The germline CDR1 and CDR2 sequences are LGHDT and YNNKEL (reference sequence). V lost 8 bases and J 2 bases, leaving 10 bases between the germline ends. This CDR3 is CASGRGTYEQYF. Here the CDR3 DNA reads TGTGCCAGCGGCAGGGGCACCTACGAGCAGTACTTC.

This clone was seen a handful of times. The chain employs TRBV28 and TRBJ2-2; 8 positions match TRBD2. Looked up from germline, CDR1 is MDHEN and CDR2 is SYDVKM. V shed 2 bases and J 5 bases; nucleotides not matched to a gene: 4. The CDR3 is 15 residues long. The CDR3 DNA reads TGTGCCAGCAGTTTAATGGCTAGCGGGACCGGGGAGCTGTTTTTT. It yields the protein CASSLMASGTGELFF.

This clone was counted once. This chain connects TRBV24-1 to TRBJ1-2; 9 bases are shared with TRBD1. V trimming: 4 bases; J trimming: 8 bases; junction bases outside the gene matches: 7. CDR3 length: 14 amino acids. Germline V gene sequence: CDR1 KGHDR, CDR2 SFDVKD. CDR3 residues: CATSDSGTGNGYTF. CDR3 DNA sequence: TGTGCCACCAGTGACTCCGGGACAGGGAACGGCTACACCTTC.

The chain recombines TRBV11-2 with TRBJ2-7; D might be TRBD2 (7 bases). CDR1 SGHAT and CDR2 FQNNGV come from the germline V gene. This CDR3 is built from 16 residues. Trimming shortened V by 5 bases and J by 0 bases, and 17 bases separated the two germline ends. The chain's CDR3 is CASSRVGGPNSYEQYF. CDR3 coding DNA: TGTGCCAGCAGCCGGGTGGGGGGGCCCAACTCCTACGAGCAGTACTTC.

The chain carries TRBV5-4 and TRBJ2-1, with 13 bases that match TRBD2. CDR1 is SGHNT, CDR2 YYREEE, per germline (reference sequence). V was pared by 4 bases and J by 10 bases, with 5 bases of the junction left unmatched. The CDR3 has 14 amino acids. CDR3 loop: CASSAGLAGEEQFF. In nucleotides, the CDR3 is TGTGCCAGCAGCGCCGGACTAGCGGGAGAAGAGCAGTTCTTC.

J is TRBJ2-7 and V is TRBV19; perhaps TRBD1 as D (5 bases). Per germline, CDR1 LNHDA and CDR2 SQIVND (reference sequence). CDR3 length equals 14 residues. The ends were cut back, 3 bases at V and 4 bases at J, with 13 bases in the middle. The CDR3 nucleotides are TGTGCCAGTAGTATTGGGGCAGGCCCATACGAGCAGTACTTC. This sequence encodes CASSIGAGPYEQYF.

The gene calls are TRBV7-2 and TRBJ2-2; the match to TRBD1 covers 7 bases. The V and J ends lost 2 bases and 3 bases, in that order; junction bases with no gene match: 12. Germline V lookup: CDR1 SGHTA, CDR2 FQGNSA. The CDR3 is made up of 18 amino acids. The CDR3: CASSLFTGTERHTGELFF. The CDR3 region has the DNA TGTGCCAGCAGCTTATTTACCGGGACAGAGAGACACACCGGGGAGCTGTTTTTT.

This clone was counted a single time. This CDR3 reads CASSYKNSPLHF. The CDR3 bases are TGTGCCAGCAGTTACAAGAATTCACCCCTCCACTTT. This chain joins TRBV12-3 or TRBV12-4 and TRBJ1-6; D is unclear. The CDR3 contains 12 residues. The V and J ends lost 4 bases and 7 bases respectively, with 5 bases between them.

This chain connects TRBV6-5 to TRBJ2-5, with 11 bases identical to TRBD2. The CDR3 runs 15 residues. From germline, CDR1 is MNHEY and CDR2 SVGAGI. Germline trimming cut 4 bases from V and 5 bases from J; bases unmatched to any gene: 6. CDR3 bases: TGTGCCAGCAGTTCACTTAGCGGGGGGGCGGAGACCCAGTACTTC. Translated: CASSSLSGGAETQYF.

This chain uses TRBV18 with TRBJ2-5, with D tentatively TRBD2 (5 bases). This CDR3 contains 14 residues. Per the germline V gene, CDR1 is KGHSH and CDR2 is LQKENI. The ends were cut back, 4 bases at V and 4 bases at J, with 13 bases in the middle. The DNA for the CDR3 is TGTGCCAGCTCACGGAGCGGACCCGGAGAGACCCAGTACTTC. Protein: CASSRSGPGETQYF. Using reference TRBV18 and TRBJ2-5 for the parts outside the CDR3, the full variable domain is NAGVMQNPRHLVRRRGQEARLRCSPMKGHSHVYWYRQLPEEGLKFMVYLQKENIIDESGMPKERFSAEFPKEGPSILRIQQVVRGDSAAYFCASSRSGPGETQYFGPGTRLLVL.

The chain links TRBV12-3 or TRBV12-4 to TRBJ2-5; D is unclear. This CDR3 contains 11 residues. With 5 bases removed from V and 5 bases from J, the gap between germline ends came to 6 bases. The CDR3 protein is CASSPRETQYF. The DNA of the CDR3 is TGTGCCAGCAGTCCTAGGGAGACCCAGTACTTC.

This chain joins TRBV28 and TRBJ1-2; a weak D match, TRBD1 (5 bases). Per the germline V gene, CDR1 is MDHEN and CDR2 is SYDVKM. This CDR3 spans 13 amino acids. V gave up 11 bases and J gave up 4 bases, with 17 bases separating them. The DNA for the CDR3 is TGTGCCGGCACGCGGGACCGCAGCTATGGCTACACCTTC. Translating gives CAGTRDRSYGYTF.

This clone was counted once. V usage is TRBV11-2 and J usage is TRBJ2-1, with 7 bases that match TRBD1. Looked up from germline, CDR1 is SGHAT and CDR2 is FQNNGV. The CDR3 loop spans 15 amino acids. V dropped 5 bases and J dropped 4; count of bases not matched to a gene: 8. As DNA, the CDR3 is TGTGCCAGCAGCCCCTTGACAGGGCCTTACAATGAGCAGTTCTTC. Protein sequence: CASSPLTGPYNEQFF.

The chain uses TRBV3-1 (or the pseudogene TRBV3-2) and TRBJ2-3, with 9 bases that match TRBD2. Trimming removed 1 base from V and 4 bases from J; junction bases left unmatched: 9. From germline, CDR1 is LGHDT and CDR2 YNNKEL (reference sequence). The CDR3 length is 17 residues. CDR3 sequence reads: CASSQGVSGGFSDTQYF. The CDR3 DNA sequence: TGTGCCAGCAGCCAAGGTGTGAGCGGGGGGTTTTCAGATACGCAGTATTTT.

The CDR3 reads CASSVAQGTHEQYF. CDR3 sequence (DNA): TGTGCCAGCAGCGTAGCTCAGGGCACCCACGAGCAGTACTTC. The rearrangement links TRBV9 to TRBJ2-7, with D perhaps matching TRBD1 (5 bases). The CDR3 length is 14 residues. Germline V CDR1 and CDR2: SGDLS, YYNGEE. Deletions cut 0 bases from V and 5 bases from J, with 12 bases between.